A single sample is the source of the 25 T cell receptor beta chains below, sequenced in a study of blood T cell repertoires in COVID-19. The method was immunoSEQ multiplex PCR; TCRdb's version includes in-frame clones alone and lacks a portion of them. The sample comprises roughly 90,000 clones, 80% of which are singletons, and 9% to 12% rests with the top ten. The sample taken for sequencing was peripheral blood. These receptor sequences come from a woman between 70 and 85 years old with acute or convalescent COVID-19.

The genes are TRBV30 and TRBJ2-7; the D gene is possibly TRBD1 (6 bases). Trimming cost V 1 base and J 4 bases, with 11 bases left between them. The CDR3 spans 13 residues. In germline, CDR1 is GTSNPN, CDR2 SVGIG (reference sequence). The CDR3 DNA reads as TGTGCCTGGAGTGGGGACATTCATTACGAGCAGTACTTC. It yields the protein CAWSGDIHYEQYF. Complete variable domain (other parts from reference TRBV30 and TRBJ2-7): SQTIHQWPATLVQPVGSPLSLECTVEGTSNPNLYWYRQAAGRGLQLLFYSVGIGQISSEVPQNLSASRPQDRQFILSSKKLLLSDSGFYLCAWSGDIHYEQYFGPGTRLTVT.

V usage is TRBV19 and J usage is TRBJ1-1; D uncertain. Trimming stripped 6 bases from V and 8 bases from J, with 16 bases between. CDR1 LNHDA and CDR2 SQIVND come from the germline V gene (reference sequence). This CDR3 spans 13 amino acids. CDR3 sequence reads: CASSIRGFGEAFF. CDR3 nucleotides: TGTGCCAGTAGCATAAGAGGATTTGGGGAAGCTTTCTTT.

This clone has more than one count but fewer than ten. This chain uses TRBV5-4 with TRBJ1-1; perhaps TRBD1 as D (5 bases). Trimming took 1 base from V and 0 from J, leaving 10 bases between them. This CDR3 has 15 amino acids. The germline gives CDR1 SGHNT, CDR2 YYREEE (reference sequence). The CDR3 region is CASSLQGVMNTEAFF. The CDR3 nucleotides are TGTGCCAGCAGCTTGCAGGGCGTTATGAACACTGAAGCTTTCTTT.

As DNA, the CDR3 is TGTGCCAGCAGTCCCGGGACAGGGGTTAATCAGCCCCAGCATTTT. It translates to CASSPGTGVNQPQHF. The chain links TRBV6-5 to TRBJ1-5; 10 nucleotides match TRBD1. The CDR3 covers 15 residues. J was trimmed by 4 bases and V by 5 bases; bases with no gene match: 5. The V gene's germline CDR1 is MNHEY and CDR2 SVGAGI.

The chain uses TRBV9 and TRBJ2-5; D might be TRBD2 (6 bases). The CDR3 is made up of 14 amino acids. Germline-derived CDR1 and CDR2 are SGDLS and YYNGEE. The V end was cut by 4 bases, the J end by 2 bases, with 12 bases between. The CDR3 DNA reads TGTGCCAGCAGCATTGGGACTGCACAAGAGACCCAGTACTTC. Amino acid sequence: CASSIGTAQETQYF.

The genes are TRBV6-1 and TRBJ1-3; D uncertain. The CDR3 is 13 residues long. The germline CDR1 and CDR2 sequences are MNHNS and SASEGT. V was clipped by 0 bases and J by 4 bases, with 4 bases between them. The CDR3 here is CASSEARGNTIYF. The CDR3 DNA follows: TGTGCCAGCAGTGAAGCGCGCGGAAACACCATATATTTT.

The chain is built from TRBV6-5 and TRBJ2-2; 7 bases are shared with TRBD2. Per germline, CDR1 MNHEY and CDR2 SVGAGI. With V trimmed by 4 bases and J by 6 bases, 2 bases remained unmatched. The CDR3 spans 13 residues. The CDR3, as DNA: TGTGCCAGCAGTTGGGGGGGTGCCGGGGAGCTGTTTTTT. Its translation: CASSWGGAGELFF.

A few counts support this clone. This chain joins TRBV5-1 and TRBJ2-5; the D gene is possibly TRBD2 (6 bases). The CDR3 loop spans 14 amino acids. Trimming took 8 bases from V and 5 from J, leaving 19 bases between them. Germline V gene data show CDR1 as SGHRS and CDR2 as YFSETQ. CDR3 nucleotide sequence: TGCGCCAGTCGAGAATCCGGGGGTTGGGAGACCCAGTACTTC. Protein product: CASRESGGWETQYF.

The chain carries TRBV27 and TRBJ2-7; 9 bases line up with TRBD1. The J segment lost 4 bases and the V segment lost 5 bases, leaving 6 bases of the junction unmatched. This CDR3 has 14 amino acids. The germline gives CDR1 MNHEY, CDR2 SMNVEV (reference sequence). As DNA, the CDR3 is TGTGCCAGCAGTCCAGGGACAGGGAAGTACGAGCAGTACTTC. Its protein is CASSPGTGKYEQYF.

The chain combines TRBV5-1 with TRBJ1-1; D perhaps matches TRBD1 (6 bases). Germline values: CDR1 SGHRS, CDR2 YFSETQ. CDR3 length: 14 residues. With 3 bases removed from V and 1 base from J, the gap between germline ends came to 10 bases. The chain's CDR3 is CASSSGHSNTEAFF. The CDR3 nucleotides read TGCGCCAGCAGCTCGGGACACTCGAACACTGAAGCTTTCTTT.

The chain carries TRBV28 and TRBJ2-7; 8 nucleotides align to TRBD1. The ends lost 8 bases at V and 7 bases at J; junction bases unmatched: 28. This CDR3 region has 19 residues. CDR1 is MDHEN and CDR2 is SYDVKM in the germline V gene. The CDR3 loop is CASGGQVQFGRVKNAEQYF. CDR3 nucleotides: TGTGCCAGCGGGGGACAGGTCCAATTTGGCCGGGTTAAAAACGCTGAGCAGTACTTC.

In the case of this clone: At one end, the junction sequence differs from germline, possibly due to a read error. The chain joins TRBV29-1 to TRBJ2-3; the match to TRBD1 covers 7 bases. This CDR3 region has 13 residues. CDR1 and CDR2 (germline): SQVTM, ANQGSEA. CDR3 DNA sequence: TGCAGCGTCGAAGTGGGACAGTCAGATACGCAGTATTTT. Translation gives CSVEVGQSDTQYF.

The count of this clone is one. This chain connects TRBV5-1 to TRBJ2-1; TRBD2 might be the D (5 bases). The V gene's germline CDR1 is SGHRS and CDR2 YFSETQ. CDR3 length: 12 amino acids. Trimming removed 0 bases at V and 7 bases at J, with 5 bases between. CDR3 DNA: TGCGCCAGCAGCTTGGGAGGGAATGAGCAGTTCTTC. It encodes CASSLGGNEQFF.

The chain has TRBV28 and TRBJ1-1, with 7 bases matching TRBD1. This CDR3 is built from 16 residues. The J segment lost 1 base and the V segment lost 2 bases, leaving 7 bases of the junction unmatched. Germline lookup yields CDR1 MDHEN and CDR2 SYDVKM. The chain's CDR3 is CASSLTGAGRNTEAFF. The CDR3 DNA follows: TGTGCCAGCAGTTTAACAGGGGCAGGGAGGAACACTGAAGCTTTCTTT.

In this sample, this clone turned up many times. The chain carries TRBV28 and TRBJ2-5; 9 bases are shared with TRBD1. This CDR3 has 15 residues. Losses at the gene ends were 3 bases for V and 6 bases for J; bases not matched to a gene: 8. The germline gives CDR1 MDHEN, CDR2 SYDVKM. The CDR3 loop is CASSLGTGGAKTQYF. The CDR3 nucleotides are TGTGCCAGCAGTTTGGGCACAGGGGGCGCGAAGACCCAGTACTTC. Filled out from reference TRBV28 and TRBJ2-5, the complete variable domain reads DVKVTQSSRYLVKRTGEKVFLECVQDMDHENMFWYRQDPGLGLRLIYFSYDVKMKEKGDIPEGYSVSREKKERFSLILESASTNQTSMYLCASSLGTGGAKTQYFGPGTRLLVL.

The chain carries TRBV30 and TRBJ1-2, with D maybe TRBD1 (6 bases). V was trimmed by 4 bases and J by 3 bases, leaving 15 bases between them. CDR1 is GTSNPN and CDR2 is SVGIG in the germline V gene (reference sequence). The CDR3 sequence is 14 residues long. The CDR3 DNA reads TGTGCCTGGACCCCCGGCAGGGGTGACTATGGCTACACCTTC. Its protein product is CAWTPGRGDYGYTF.

This sequence joins TRBV6-6 and TRBJ1-5; 8 nucleotides align to TRBD1. The trim removed 2 bases at V and 9 bases at J, leaving 12 bases unmatched. The CDR3 runs to 16 residues. Germline V gene sequence: CDR1 MNHNY, CDR2 SVGAGI (reference sequence). The CDR3 loop is CASSYRGQGVALPQHF. Written as DNA, the CDR3 is TGTGCCAGCAGTTACCGAGGACAGGGTGTTGCCCTGCCCCAGCATTTT.

CDR3 sequence (DNA): TGCGCCAGCAGCTTGGAAGCGGGTTCACCCCTCCACTTT. This sequence encodes CASSLEAGSPLHF. The J gene is TRBJ1-6, the V gene TRBV5-1, with D hard to call. Trimming cost V 0 bases and J 9 bases, with 7 bases left between them. Germline V gene lookup returns CDR1 SGHRS and CDR2 YFSETQ. The CDR3 contains 13 residues.

The V call is TRBV11-3, the J call TRBJ2-1, with D maybe TRBD2 (5 bases). The CDR3 runs to 12 residues. Trimming took off 5 bases at V and 9 bases at J, with 11 bases between the two ends. CDR1 SGHNT and CDR2 YENEEA come from the germline V gene. The CDR3 loop reads CASSDGEREQFF. For the CDR3, the DNA is TGTGCCAGCAGCGACGGGGAACGTGAGCAGTTCTTC.

This clone was counted a few times. This chain links TRBV6-5 with TRBJ2-3; TRBD2 matches at 9 bases. After removal of 8 bases from V and 8 bases from J, the junction contained 8 bases not matched to a gene. The germline gives CDR1 MNHEY, CDR2 SVGAGI. The CDR3 covers 13 residues. The chain's CDR3 is CASGAGGPSTQYF. CDR3 DNA sequence: TGTGCCAGCGGGGCGGGGGGGCCAAGTACGCAGTATTTT.

CDR3 in amino acids: CASSLNRGWLGNTIYF. The DNA for the CDR3 is TGTGCCAGCAGCTTAAACAGGGGATGGCTGGGAAACACCATATATTTT. The V gene is TRBV7-8, the J gene TRBJ1-3; 7 bases align to TRBD1. With V trimmed by 2 bases and J by 4 bases, 8 bases remained unmatched. This CDR3 spans 16 amino acids. Looked up from germline, CDR1 is SGHVS and CDR2 is FQNEAQ. Full variable domain (remainder filled in from reference TRBV7-8 and TRBJ1-3): GAGVSQSPRYKVAKRGQDVALRCDPISGHVSLFWYQQALGQGPEFLTYFQNEAQLDKSGLPSDRFFAERPEGSVSTLKIQRTQQEDSAVYLCASSLNRGWLGNTIYFGEGSWLTVV.

J is TRBJ1-1 and V is TRBV4-1; D unresolved. Trimming took 0 bases from V and 1 from J, leaving 9 bases between them. The V gene's germline CDR1 is MGHRA and CDR2 YSYEKL. This CDR3 contains 15 residues. CDR3 DNA sequence: TGCGCCAGCAGCCAAGATCCTACAGCGAACACTGAAGCTTTCTTT. Translation gives CASSQDPTANTEAFF.

This chain joins TRBV2 and TRBJ1-6; 8 bases fit TRBD1. This CDR3 has 15 amino acids. V dropped 6 bases and J dropped 7; count of bases not matched to a gene: 8. Germline CDR1 is SNHLY and CDR2 is FYNNEI. The CDR3 spells CASRQDRVVNSPLHF. The CDR3 coding sequence is TGTGCCAGCAGGCAGGACAGGGTTGTCAATTCACCCCTCCACTTT.

The chain is built from TRBV28 and TRBJ2-7, with 8 positions matching TRBD1. This CDR3 is 13 amino acids long. V shed 8 bases, J shed 7 bases, and the junction held 10 bases outside the gene matches. CDR1 is MDHEN, CDR2 SYDVKM, per germline. This CDR3 is CASSAGGFREQYF. The CDR3 DNA sequence: TGTGCCAGCTCTGCAGGGGGCTTTCGAGAGCAGTACTTC.

This chain uses TRBV27 with TRBJ1-2; 7 nucleotides agree with TRBD1. The CDR3 extends over 14 amino acids. J gave up 4 bases and V 0 bases, and 2 bases lay outside the gene matches. Germline loops: CDR1 MNHEY, CDR2 SMNVEV (reference sequence). The CDR3 here is CASSLSDRVYGYTF. CDR3 DNA: TGTGCCAGCAGTTTATCAGACAGGGTCTATGGCTACACCTTC.